Below, one TCR beta chain is given with its context. Antigen unknown. This record belongs to a study of post-analysis software for immune sequencing data. Turning to the study itself: Relapsing-remitting, secondary progressive and progressive-relapsing forms of multiple sclerosis all featured among disease courses. Overall study findings and caveats: In multiple sclerosis, normalized Chao1 diversity was significantly below that of controls. The authors found that F measure strongly co-clustered same-batch samples.

Unique molecular identifiers tagged the TCR beta cDNA libraries. The source material, 1 to 10 million T cells, gave rise to 500,000 or so cDNA molecules. TCRdb reprocessed the PCR reads with MiXCR, giving one entry per CDR3 protein. The repertoire holds 350,000 to 500,000 distinct CDR3 sequences, with approximately 39% as singletons. The sample taken for sequencing was blood. The clonotype was recovered from a girl aged 2 to 10 with multiple sclerosis.

Written as DNA, the CDR3 is TGTGCCAGCAGCATCTATTTTGGACAGGGCCCCAATGGCTACACCTTC. Translating gives CASSIYFGQGPNGYTF. This chain connects TRBV7-9 to TRBJ1-2, with 8 bases aligning to TRBD1. V gave up 5 bases and J gave up 6 bases; unmatched junction bases: 14. The CDR3 runs to 16 residues. Germline V CDR1 and CDR2: SEHNR, FQNEAQ (reference sequence).